This entry lists 27 T cell receptor beta chains sequenced from one sample in a study of blood T cells in healthy people across ages. Primed by a sample-barcoded 5' primer and a J-beta primer mix, a second PCR proceeded for 7 to 11 cycles. TCRdb passed the 5' RACE reads through MiXCR, listing each CDR3 protein once. Among about 1.4 million distinct CDR3 sequences listed, roughly 64% were seen once. Input material: blood. The receptor set was obtained from a man aged 18 to 29 in good health.

This clonotype was seen more than once but under ten times. V gene TRBV7-9 combines with J gene TRBJ2-5; possibly TRBD1 for D (5 bases). Germline V CDR1 and CDR2: SEHNR, FQNEAQ (reference sequence). The CDR3 has 13 residues. Trimming took 2 bases from V and 2 from J, leaving 6 bases between them. As DNA, the CDR3 is TGTGCCAGCAGCTTACACAGGCAAGAGACCCAGTACTTC. It encodes CASSLHRQETQYF.

The chain uses TRBV27 and TRBJ2-1, with D uncertain. V shed 4 bases and J shed 4 bases, with 8 bases lying between them. Per the germline V gene, CDR1 is MNHEY and CDR2 is SMNVEV (reference sequence). This CDR3 has 13 amino acids. CDR3 sequence (DNA): TGTGCCAGCAGTTGGGCCCAATACAATGAGCAGTTCTTC. Its protein product is CASSWAQYNEQFF.

This sequence joins TRBV2 and TRBJ1-1, with no clear D. The V end lost 4 bases, the J end lost 1 base, and 7 bases lay between the germline ends. The CDR3 totals 13 residues. Looked up from germline, CDR1 is SNHLY and CDR2 is FYNNEI. CDR3 residues: CASSVYENTEAFF. The CDR3 DNA reads as TGTGCCAGCAGTGTCTATGAGAACACTGAAGCTTTCTTT. Together with reference TRBV2 and TRBJ1-1, the CDR3 gives the full variable domain: EPEVTQTPSHQVTQMGQEVILRCVPISNHLYFYWYRQILGQKVEFLVSFYNNEISEKSEIFDDQFSVERPDGSNFTLKIRSTKLEDSAMYFCASSVYENTEAFFGQGTRLTVV.

The rearrangement uses TRBV4-3 and TRBJ1-6, with D unclear. V gave up 1 base and J gave up 7 bases, with 5 bases separating them. The CDR3 is 13 residues long. Germline V gene lookup returns CDR1 LGHNA and CDR2 YSLEER. This chain's CDR3 is CASSQVGNSPLHF. CDR3 DNA: TGCGCCAGCAGCCAAGTTGGGAATTCACCCCTCCACTTT.

J is TRBJ2-7 and V is TRBV4-3, with D perhaps matching TRBD2 (6 bases). This CDR3 spans 15 amino acids. Germline V gives CDR1 LGHNA, CDR2 YSLEER. The V end lost 0 bases, the J end lost 3 bases, and 12 bases lay between the germline ends. This CDR3 is CASSQDAREVYEQYF. CDR3 DNA sequence: TGCGCCAGCAGCCAAGACGCCAGGGAGGTCTACGAGCAGTACTTC.

V is TRBV24-1 and J is TRBJ2-3; D is undetermined. This CDR3 region has 11 residues. Trimming removed 2 bases from V and 8 bases from J, with 4 bases in between. The germline gives CDR1 KGHDR, CDR2 SFDVKD. This chain's CDR3 is CATSDSSTQYF. CDR3 nucleotide sequence: TGTGCCACCAGTGATTCTAGTACGCAGTATTTT.

V usage is TRBV6-6 and J usage is TRBJ1-1, with 9 bases identical to TRBD1. Germline CDR1 MNHNY, CDR2 SVGAGI (reference sequence). The CDR3 runs to 18 residues. V was pared by 2 bases and J by 1 base, with 11 bases of the junction left unmatched. The CDR3 DNA reads TGTGCCAGCAGTTACAGGGCACAGGGGGCACGGAGGAACACTGAAGCTTTCTTT. Translating it yields CASSYRAQGARRNTEAFF.

The genes are TRBV20-1 and TRBJ2-5, with TRBD2 matching 10 bases. CDR1 and CDR2 from the germline V gene are DFQATT and SNEGSKA (reference sequence). The CDR3 runs 14 residues. Losses at the gene ends were 3 bases for V and 4 bases for J; bases not matched to a gene: 5. The CDR3 sequence is CSASRLAGAETQYF. CDR3 DNA: TGCAGTGCTAGCCGGCTAGCGGGAGCAGAGACCCAGTACTTC.

There are a few counts of this clonotype. V is TRBV7-2 and J is TRBJ1-1; possible D gene TRBD1, 5 bases. V gave up 2 bases and J gave up 9 bases, with 13 bases separating them. Looked up from germline, CDR1 is SGHTA and CDR2 is FQGNSA. The length of the CDR3 is 13 residues. The CDR3 coding sequence is TGTGCCAGCAGCTTACGACAGTTAAATCAAGCTTTCTTT. It codes for CASSLRQLNQAFF.

The V gene is TRBV2, the J gene TRBJ1-2; 8 bases are shared with TRBD1. Germline-derived CDR1 and CDR2 are SNHLY and FYNNEI. Losses at the gene ends were 7 bases for V and 7 bases for J; bases not matched to a gene: 2. The CDR3 contains 11 residues. The DNA for the CDR3 is TGTGCCAGCATCGGACAGGGTGGCTACACCTTC. Its protein is CASIGQGGYTF.

V is TRBV10-3 and J is TRBJ1-6, with D perhaps TRBD1 (6 bases). With 4 bases removed from V and 8 bases from J, the gap between germline ends came to 12 bases. The CDR3 covers 14 residues. In germline, CDR1 is ENHRY, CDR2 SYGVKD. The CDR3 protein is CAISGDRTDSPLHF. The CDR3 nucleotides are TGTGCCATCAGTGGAGACCGGACAGATTCACCCCTCCACTTT.

The chain couples TRBV12-3 or TRBV12-4 to TRBJ2-1, with D perhaps TRBD2 (6 bases). The V and J ends lost 5 bases and 6 bases respectively, with 14 bases between them. This CDR3 spans 14 amino acids. CDR3 coding DNA: TGTGCCAGCAGTCATGTTAGCGGAATCAATGAGCAGTTCTTC. The encoded protein is CASSHVSGINEQFF.

This clonotype has a handful of counts. V is TRBV4-1 and J is TRBJ2-1, with 7 positions matching TRBD1. The trim removed 4 bases at V and 2 bases at J, leaving 5 bases unmatched. The CDR3 loop spans 15 amino acids. Germline V gene lookup returns CDR1 MGHRA and CDR2 YSYEKL. CDR3 DNA: TGCGCCAGCAGCCCCCGTCAGGGGGCCTACAATGAGCAGTTCTTC. This translates into CASSPRQGAYNEQFF.

In this sample, this clonotype turned up a few times. The chain joins TRBV29-1 to TRBJ2-5; the D call may be TRBD1 or TRBD2 (5 bases each). The closer fit of TRBJ2-7 to the DNA end suggests the J call may be wrong. Per germline, CDR1 SQVTM and CDR2 ANQGSEA. The CDR3 is made up of 13 amino acids. DNA for the CDR3: TGCAGCGTTGATGGGGGTGAGGTCTACGAGCAGTACTTC. Translated, it gives CSVDGGEVYEQYF.

This chain joins TRBV6-6 and TRBJ2-7; TRBD1 might be the D (5 bases). The V end lost 6 bases, the J end lost 5 bases, and 11 bases lay between the germline ends. The CDR3 consists of 12 residues. Germline V gene lookup returns CDR1 MNHNY and CDR2 SVGAGI (reference sequence). CDR3 residues: CASSFGANEQYF. The CDR3 region has the DNA TGTGCCAGCAGCTTTGGGGCGAACGAGCAGTACTTC.

This chain links TRBV6-2 or TRBV6-3 with TRBJ2-4; D remains ambiguous. The DNA end lines up better with TRBJ2-7; the J call may be wrong. Germline V gene lookup returns CDR1 MNHEY and CDR2 SVGEGT. The CDR3 is 14 residues long. This chain's CDR3 is CASSYGLVTYEQYF. DNA for the CDR3: TGTGCCAGCAGTTACGGTCTCGTTACCTACGAGCAGTACTTC.

V gene TRBV20-1 combines with J gene TRBJ1-2, with 9 nucleotides matching TRBD1. Per the germline V gene, CDR1 is DFQATT and CDR2 is SNEGSKA (reference sequence). The CDR3 runs to 15 residues. The V gene end was trimmed by 4 bases and the J gene end by 4 bases; junction bases not matched to a gene: 10. The CDR3 coding sequence is TGCAGTGCTATGGGGACAGGGAAAACCCTCTATGGCTACACCTTC. This encodes CSAMGTGKTLYGYTF.

The CDR3 sequence is CASSWGAAYEQYF. The CDR3 DNA is TGTGCCAGCAGTTGGGGGGCAGCCTACGAGCAGTACTTC. The rearrangement joins TRBV6-2 or TRBV6-3 to TRBJ2-7; D might be TRBD1 or TRBD2, each matching 6 bases. The CDR3 consists of 13 residues. Germline V lookup: CDR1 MNHEY, CDR2 SVGEGT. V was pared by 4 bases and J by 2 bases, with 9 bases between.

The rearrangement joins TRBV7-6 to TRBJ1-2; 11 bases map to TRBD1. The CDR3 contains 16 residues. The J segment lost 6 bases and the V segment lost 3 bases, leaving 9 bases of the junction unmatched. The V gene's germline CDR1 is SGHVS and CDR2 FNYEAQ. CDR3 sequence (DNA): TGTGCCAGCAGCTTTTTAGGTGGACAGGGGGCTGATGGCTACACCTTC. Protein sequence: CASSFLGGQGADGYTF.

The chain links TRBV6-5 to TRBJ2-7, with no clear D. The CDR3 is 13 residues long. The V end was cut by 6 bases, the J end by 3 bases, with 12 bases between. From germline, CDR1 is MNHEY and CDR2 SVGAGI. CDR3 in amino acids: CASRRRIHYEQYF. CDR3 coding DNA: TGTGCCAGCAGGCGACGGATTCACTACGAGCAGTACTTC.

This clonotype was found once. This chain connects TRBV11-3 to TRBJ2-1, with TRBD2 matching 14 bases. V lost 5 bases to trimming and J lost 3 bases; unmatched junction nucleotides: 3. Germline lookup yields CDR1 SGHNT and CDR2 YENEEA. The CDR3 spans 16 residues. The CDR3 region has the DNA TGTGCCAGCAGCCCCGGGACTAGCGGGGGCTACAATGAGCAGTTCTTC. Amino acids: CASSPGTSGGYNEQFF.

This clonotype was found once. V gene TRBV12-3 or TRBV12-4 combines with J gene TRBJ2-5; 10 bases map to TRBD2. The length of the CDR3 is 15 residues. J lost 1 base, V lost 5 bases, and 4 bases had no gene match. DNA of the CDR3: TGTGCCAGCAGTGAGGGACTAGCGACCCAAGAGACCCAGTACTTC. Translated, it gives CASSEGLATQETQYF.

This clonotype has only a few counts. The chain uses TRBV4-3 and TRBJ2-5; no firm D call. The ends were cut back, 1 base at V and 7 bases at J, with 10 bases in the middle. CDR1 is LGHNA, CDR2 YSLEER, per germline. This CDR3 has 13 residues. CDR3 in DNA: TGCGCCAGCAGCCAAGCTCTCCTCGGGACCCAGTACTTC. This sequence encodes CASSQALLGTQYF.

A note on this clonotype: Its ends do not fully match the called genes, so a read error is possible. V is TRBV6-6 and J is TRBJ2-1; possibly TRBD2 for D (5 bases). The CDR3 is 14 amino acids. Germline V gene sequence: CDR1 MNHNY, CDR2 SVGAGI (reference sequence). The CDR3 DNA follows: TGTGCCAGCAGTCCGGGGAGTGCCTTCAATGTGCAGTTCTTC. Translating it yields CASSPGSAFNVQFF.

This chain joins TRBV5-6 and TRBJ2-7; 9 nucleotides agree with TRBD1. J lost 3 bases, V lost 2 bases, and 3 bases had no gene match. Germline CDR1 reads SGHDT; CDR2 reads YYEEEE. The CDR3 is made up of 14 amino acids. CDR3 in amino acids: CASSFWDRDYEQYF. CDR3 DNA sequence: TGTGCCAGCAGCTTTTGGGACAGGGACTACGAGCAGTACTTC.

The V gene is TRBV7-8, the J gene TRBJ2-5; D call uncertain. Near its end, the DNA agrees better with TRBJ2-7, so the J call may be wrong. CDR3 size: 14 residues. Germline V gene data show CDR1 as SGHVS and CDR2 as FQNEAQ. The CDR3: CASSLAGRTYEQYF. CDR3 coding DNA: TGTGCCAGCAGCTTAGCGGGCAGAACCTACGAGCAGTACTTC.

The rearrangement joins TRBV29-1 to TRBJ2-1; a possible D gene is TRBD1 (6 bases). The CDR3 has 13 residues. Germline loops: CDR1 SQVTM, CDR2 ANQGSEA. The germline V and J ends were trimmed by 3 bases and 8 bases, with 14 bases remaining between them. CDR3 nucleotide sequence: TGCAGCGTTGATGGGCAGGGGCACGATGAGCAGTTCTTC. It specifies CSVDGQGHDEQFF.